This is a list of T cell receptor beta chains from one sample in a study of blood T cell repertoires in COVID-19. The method was immunoSEQ multiplex PCR; TCRdb's version includes in-frame clones alone and lacks a portion of them. The sample has about 290,000 clones, around nine tenths seen once. Sequencing was done on a sample of peripheral blood. The receptors stem from a man aged 35 to 55 with acute or convalescent COVID-19. The CDR3 runs from the conserved cysteine through the conserved F or W. A D gene is named only where the DNA matches it firmly. Only part of the rows carry a size: once, few, many, or a class if the clone is expanded.

>TRBJ1-2|-|TRBV6-5|-
CASSKEAVNYGYTF
TGTGCCAGCAGTAAGGAGGCCGTTAACTATGGCTACACCTTC
>TRBJ1-2|-|TRBV19|-
CAILGADSTNNYGYTF
TGTGCCATCCTTGGGGCAGATTCTACGAACAACTATGGCTACACCTTC
>TRBJ2-7|once|TRBV2|-
CASSEARGFEQYF
TGTGCCAGCAGTGAAGCGCGAGGGTTCGAGCAGTACTTC
>TRBJ2-7|-|TRBV6-2/TRBV6-3|TRBD1
CASSPLRTGSYEQYF
TGTGCCAGCAGTCCCCTCCGGACAGGCTCCTACGAGCAGTACTTC
>TRBJ2-7|-|TRBV12-3/TRBV12-4|-
CASSLGAGEQYF
TGTGCCAGCAGTTTAGGGGCAGGCGAGCAGTACTTC
>TRBJ1-1|-|TRBV28|-
CASSFWAGNTEAFF
TGTGCCAGCAGTTTCTGGGCCGGGAACACTGAAGCTTTCTTT
>TRBJ1-5|-|TRBV27|-
CASSNYRAGGNQPQHF
TGTGCCAGCAGTAATTACAGGGCAGGGGGCAATCAGCCCCAGCATTTT
>TRBJ2-7|-|TRBV12-5|-
CASGPEAYEQYF
TGTGCTAGTGGCCCCGAGGCCTACGAGCAGTACTTC
>TRBJ2-7|-|TRBV10-3|-
CAIRSQGTRAYEQYF
TGTGCCATCAGAAGTCAAGGGACTCGAGCCTACGAGCAGTACTTC
>TRBJ2-4|-|TRBV3-1/TRBV3-2|-
CASSCARPICKENIQYF
TGTGCCAGCAGCTGCGCTCGTCCCATTTGCAAAGAAAACATTCAGTACTTC
>TRBJ2-7|-|TRBV11-3|TRBD2
CASSPGTSAYEQYF
TGTGCCAGCAGTCCCGGGACTAGCGCGTACGAGCAGTACTTC
>TRBJ1-1|-|TRBV5-1|-
CAITGGNGNTEAFF
TGCGCCATTACTGGGGGGAACGGGAACACTGAAGCTTTCTTT
>TRBJ2-3|-|TRBV7-2|-
CASSLLSTDTQYF
TGTGCCAGCAGCCTACTAAGCACAGATACGCAGTATTTT
>TRBJ2-2|-|TRBV25-1|-
CASSGPTGELFF
TGTGCCAGCAGTGGGCCCACCGGGGAGCTGTTTTTT
>TRBJ1-2|-|TRBV4-1|-
CASSPTDINYGYTF
TGCGCCAGCAGCCCGACGGACATTAACTATGGCTACACCTTC
>TRBJ1-1|-|TRBV27|-
CASSLGGVTEAFF
TGTGCCAGCAGTTTGGGAGGGGTGACTGAAGCTTTCTTT
>TRBJ2-2|-|TRBV11-2|TRBD1
CASSWTGVNTGELFF
TGTGCCAGCAGCTGGACAGGAGTAAACACCGGGGAGCTGTTTTTT
>TRBJ2-3|once|TRBV5-4|TRBD2
CASSLERGRQYF
TGTGCCAGCAGCTTGGAGCGGGGGCGCCAGTATTTT
>TRBJ2-3|-|TRBV18|TRBD2
CASSPTSGTDTQYF
TGTGCCAGCTCACCGACTAGCGGAACAGATACGCAGTATTTT
>TRBJ2-1|-|TRBV6-5|TRBD2
CASSYSSGLATEQFF
TGTGCCAGCAGTTACTCGAGTGGACTAGCGACTGAGCAGTTCTTC
>TRBJ2-1|-|TRBV18|-
CASSPPSPPLWEQFF
TGTGCCAGCTCACCACCGAGCCCCCCACTATGGGAGCAGTTCTTC
>TRBJ2-7|-|TRBV6-5|TRBD2
CASRGTSGFWEQYF
TGTGCCAGCCGAGGGACTAGCGGGTTTTGGGAGCAGTACTTC
>TRBJ1-1|-|TRBV5-1|-
CASSLGAQGGTEAFF
TGCGCCAGCAGCTTGGGGGCTCAAGGGGGCACTGAAGCTTTCTTT
>TRBJ1-2|-|TRBV6-6|TRBD1
CASSRPGQGGGYTF
TGTGCCAGCAGTAGACCGGGACAGGGAGGCGGCTACACCTTC
>TRBJ1-1|-|TRBV5-4|-
CASSSRGGGLAEAFF
TGTGCCAGCAGCTCCCGGGGAGGAGGTCTCGCTGAAGCTTTCTTT
>TRBJ2-7|-|TRBV5-1|-
CASSYRDISYEQYF
TGCGCCAGCAGCTACCGGGACATATCCTACGAGCAGTACTTC
>TRBJ1-3|-|TRBV7-9|-
CASSLLGNTIYF
TGTGCCAGCAGCTTACTCGGAAACACCATATATTTT
>TRBJ1-2|-|TRBV6-5|-
CASSFSGVFNYGYTF
TGTGCCAGCAGTTTTTCAGGGGTCTTTAACTATGGCTACACCTTC
>TRBJ2-7|-|TRBV19|TRBD1
CASSAGRGTYEQYF
TGTGCCAGTAGTGCAGGCAGGGGGACCTACGAGCAGTACTTC
>TRBJ2-1|once|TRBV6-5|TRBD1
CASSLRTGMFEQFF
TGTGCCAGCAGTCTAAGGACAGGGATGTTTGAGCAGTTCTTC
>TRBJ1-6|once|TRBV3-1/TRBV3-2|TRBD1
CASSSDRGGSYNSPLHF
TGTGCCAGCAGCTCCGACAGGGGGGGTTCCTATAATTCACCCCTCCACTTT
>TRBJ1-6|-|TRBV18|-
CASSPTPGSYNSPLHF
TGTGCCAGCTCACCAACACCGGGGTCCTATAATTCACCCCTCCACTTT
>TRBJ2-2|-|TRBV19|TRBD2
CASSSGGGTGELFF
TGTGCCAGTTCAAGCGGGGGGGGAACCGGGGAGCTGTTTTTT
>TRBJ2-7|-|TRBV27|TRBD2
CASSLSTSGGVEQYF
TGTGCCAGCAGTTTATCCACTAGCGGGGGGGTCGAGCAGTACTTC
>TRBJ2-2|-|TRBV5-1|-
CASSLLLTTELFF
TGCGCCAGCAGCCTCTTGCTTACGACAGAGCTGTTTTTT
>TRBJ1-6|-|TRBV7-8|TRBD1
CASSMTGGDSPLHF
TGTGCCAGCAGCATGACAGGGGGGGATTCACCCCTCCACTTT
>TRBJ1-2|-|TRBV6-1|TRBD1
CASSETGSHGYTF
TGTGCCAGCAGTGAGACAGGGAGTCATGGCTACACCTTC
>TRBJ1-1|-|TRBV15|-
CATSRDLQREAFF
TGTGCCACCAGCAGAGATTTACAACGAGAAGCTTTCTTT
>TRBJ2-7|-|TRBV11-2|TRBD2
CASSPPGGTSSYEQYF
TGTGCCAGCAGCCCCCCCGGGGGGACCTCCTCCTACGAGCAGTACTTC
>TRBJ1-6|-|TRBV5-1|-
CASSPGAGYNSPLHF
TGCGCCAGCAGCCCAGGAGCGGGGTATAATTCACCCCTCCACTTT
>TRBJ2-1|-|TRBV7-3|TRBD2
CASSLAGTSGHNEQFF
TGTGCCAGCAGCCTTGCCGGGACTAGCGGACACAATGAGCAGTTCTTC
>TRBJ2-1|-|TRBV12-5|-
CASGPWAGRLYNEQFF
TGTGCTAGTGGTCCCTGGGCAGGGCGATTGTACAATGAGCAGTTCTTC
>TRBJ1-6|-|TRBV6-1|-
CASSVKPAGHNSPLHF
TGTGCCAGCAGTGTAAAGCCCGCAGGGCACAATTCACCCCTCCACTTT
>TRBJ1-2|-|TRBV19|-
CASSIGDATRAGGYTF
TGTGCCAGTAGTATAGGAGACGCAACTCGCGCAGGTGGCTACACCTTC
>TRBJ1-3|-|TRBV5-8|TRBD1
CASSSGQGADTIYF
TGTGCCAGCAGCTCCGGACAGGGGGCGGACACCATATATTTT
>TRBJ1-3|-|TRBV5-1|-
CASSSQGTGNTIYF
TGCGCCAGCAGTTCCCAGGGGACTGGAAACACCATATATTTT
>TRBJ1-5|-|TRBV5-1|-
CASSLAGSNQPQHF
TGCGCCAGCAGCTTGGCGGGGAGCAATCAGCCCCAGCATTTT
>TRBJ1-5|-|TRBV25-1|-
CASSAGKEANQPQHF
TGTGCCAGCAGTGCTGGCAAGGAGGCCAATCAGCCCCAGCATTTT
>TRBJ1-2|-|TRBV6-5|-
CATPGRGAGYGYTF
TGTGCCACCCCTGGGAGGGGCGCTGGTTATGGCTACACCTTC
>TRBJ1-2|-|TRBV19|-
CASNPFGGTYGYTF
TGTGCCAGTAACCCTTTCGGGGGAACCTATGGCTACACCTTC
>TRBJ1-6|once|TRBV2|-
CASNLERKDSPLHF
TGTGCCAGCAACCTGGAGCGGAAAGATTCACCCCTCCACTTT
>TRBJ1-5|-|TRBV6-1|-
CASSDLWAGAQHF
TGTGCCAGCAGTGACCTTTGGGCGGGGGCCCAGCATTTT